These 2 T cell receptor beta chains came from one sample sequenced in a study of PD-1 blockade in mismatch repair-deficient tumors. Their cognate antigens are unknown. Time point: approximately nine-day in vitro stimulation with candidate neoantigen peptide 3. Here immunoSEQ multiplex PCR was the method, and the copy in TCRdb shows in-frame clones only, minus some. The data show over 9,000 clones, about nine tenths seen once. The sequencing here drew on cells cultured in vitro, taken from a patient treated with pembrolizumab. Every receptor here comes from an adult with mismatch repair-deficient cancer.

The chain couples TRBV2 to TRBJ2-7, with a tentative D call TRBD2 (6 bases). V was cut by 10 bases and J by 6 bases, with 13 bases left in between. CDR1 and CDR2 from the germline V gene are SNHLY and FYNNEI. The CDR3 totals 11 residues. The CDR3 bases are TGTGCCACCCTGGTCGGGGGCGAGCAGTACTTC. This translates into CATLVGGEQYF.

This clone was seen more than once but under ten times. The genes are TRBV6-5 and TRBJ2-7; 11 nucleotides agree with TRBD2. V trimming: 2 bases; J trimming: 3 bases; junction bases outside the gene matches: 3. Per the germline V gene, CDR1 is MNHEY and CDR2 is SVGAGI. The CDR3 loop spans 15 amino acids. This CDR3 reads CASSYQTSGVYEQYF. CDR3 bases: TGTGCCAGCAGTTACCAGACTAGCGGGGTCTACGAGCAGTACTTC.